This T cell receptor beta chain was identified during a study of cytomegalovirus exposure and HLA in healthy donors. Study-wide background: Within the Caucasian-associated ancestry cluster were around 81% of the roughly 430 genotyped donors.

Study-wide findings and caveats: HLA restriction was apparent for most CMV-associated TCR beta chains in a later analysis.

As to this clone: What it binds is not known.

This PCR relied on a set of 60 Vbeta primers and 13 Jbeta primers. TCRdb keeps only in-frame clones here, not all; method: immunoSEQ multiplex PCR. Among approximately 140,000 clones listed, 79% were seen once. Germline V lookup: CDR1 MRHNA, CDR2 SNTAGT. V was shortened by 8 bases and J by 3 bases, with 10 bases between the two germline ends. The CDR3 extends over 13 amino acids. The clonotype comes from a man aged 50-60 years in good health and CMV-seropositive. The chain employs TRBV6-4 and TRBJ1-4; D gene uncertain. Sequences were obtained from PBMCs. In DNA form, the CDR3 reads TGTGCCAGCTCTGCGGAATCTAATGAAAAACTGTTTTTT. This codes for CASSAESNEKLFF.